The clone carrying this T cell receptor beta chain was observed many times. This specimen belongs to a study of T cells in Graves' hyperthyroidism and ophthalmopathy. Study-wide context: Staff took peripheral blood when the initial diagnosis was made, before any treatment began.

TCR beta CDR3 sequences were amplified from RNA transcripts. RT-PCR in the first round (using the HTBI primer set) targeted the TCR CDR3. TCRdb re-derived calls from the multiplex PCR reads in MiXCR, one entry per CDR3 protein. The sample has 300,000 to 400,000 distinct CDR3 sequences; around 14% are singletons. V gave up 6 bases and J gave up 7 bases, with 16 bases separating them. This CDR3 has 14 amino acids. Exclusion of patients followed from uncontrolled infection, other autoimmune disease, pregnancy or lactation. The clonotype was recovered from a woman aged 55-75 years with Graves' hyperthyroidism. The rearrangement uses TRBV12-3 or TRBV12-4 and TRBJ2-1, with TRBD1 as a possible D gene (6 bases). Source material: blood. CDR3 nucleotide sequence: TGTGCCAGCAGCAGGCCCCGGGACAAAAATGAGCAGTTCTTC. This sequence encodes CASSRPRDKNEQFF.